This T cell receptor (beta chain) emerged from a study of vaccination effects on CD4 cells after COVID-19. Study conclusions and caveats: Infection- and vaccine-induced clones contracted markedly late after vaccination.

CD4+ T cells were isolated after around 10 days of culture. Nobody among the vaccine recipients had prior SARS-CoV-2 infection (nucleocapsid antibodies were negative). It was on days 3 and 7 that half the medium was replaced with IL-2 medium. Notes on this clone: No antigen is known for it.

TCRdb's table, derived via immunoSEQ multiplex PCR, lists solely in-frame clones and lacks some. In the table there are 70,000 or so clones, more than 70% of which are singletons. This CDR3 is 12 amino acids long. CDR1 and CDR2 (germline): LGHDT, YNNKEL (reference sequence). V was shortened by 6 bases and J by 1 base, with 6 bases between the two germline ends. Sequenced material: CD4+ T cells from PBMCs cultured without peptide, taken before COVID-19 vaccination. The V gene is TRBV3-1 (or the pseudogene TRBV3-2), the J gene TRBJ1-1; D is uncertain. The TCR sequence derives from a human donor who received a COVID-19 vaccine. The CDR3 region has the DNA TGTGCCAGCAGTATTAGGAACACTGAAGCTTTCTTT. This codes for CASSIRNTEAFF.